Reported below is one T cell receptor (beta chain). Trimming left V 2 bases short and J 3 bases short, with 10 bases between. Germline V gene data show CDR1 as SEHNR and CDR2 as FQNEAQ (reference sequence). This CDR3 comprises 14 residues. The data originate from a study of blood T cell repertoires in COVID-19. Across the study: There were acute and convalescent COVID-19 samples, and they came from the United States, Italy and Spain. The cDNA or gDNA used as material had been derived from T cells, B-cell-depleted T cells, or PBMCs.

In the original analysis: Using reference gene primer amplification, nucleated cell counts were estimated. Here immunoSEQ multiplex PCR was the method, and the copy in TCRdb shows in-frame clones only, minus some. That table supplies the V and J calls and clone size; D and trimming were determined from the DNA. Here the sample spans tens of thousands of clones, 80% to 90% being singletons. The chain employs TRBV7-9 and TRBJ1-1; D is ambiguous. This TCR was sampled from a man aged 55-75 years with acute or convalescent COVID-19. Sequencing input: peripheral blood. CDR3 in DNA: TGTGCCAGCAGCTTAAACGGGGAGGACACTGAAGCTTTCTTT. Translating gives CASSLNGEDTEAFF.